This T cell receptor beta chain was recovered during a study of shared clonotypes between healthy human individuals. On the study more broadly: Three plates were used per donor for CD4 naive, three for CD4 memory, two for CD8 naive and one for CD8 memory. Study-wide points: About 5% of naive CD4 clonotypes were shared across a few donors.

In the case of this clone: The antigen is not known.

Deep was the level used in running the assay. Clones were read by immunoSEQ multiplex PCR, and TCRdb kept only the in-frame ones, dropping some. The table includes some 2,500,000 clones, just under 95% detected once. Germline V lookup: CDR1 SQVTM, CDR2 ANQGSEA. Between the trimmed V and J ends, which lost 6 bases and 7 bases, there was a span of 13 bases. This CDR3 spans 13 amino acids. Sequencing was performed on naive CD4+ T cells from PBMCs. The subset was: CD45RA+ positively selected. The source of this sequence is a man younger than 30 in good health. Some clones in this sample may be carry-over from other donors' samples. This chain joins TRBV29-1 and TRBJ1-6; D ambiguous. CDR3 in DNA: TGCAGCGTCCAACGGAGTTCAAATTCACCCCTCCACTTT. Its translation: CSVQRSSNSPLHF.